This TCR beta chain appears in the sequencing data of a study of human T cells and chemical hapten exposure. At the level of the study: All through the roughly 23-week study, the scalp of each patient received diphenylcyclopropenone doses weekly.

The library gave individual cDNA molecules unique molecular identifiers. Authors' methods: A per-sample median of 95,638 TCRs was observed, with counts ranging from roughly 20,000 to 750,000. TCRdb passed the RACE reads through MiXCR, listing each CDR3 protein once. What appears here as the V and J calls and clone size reflects TCRdb's work, not the paper's. Of approximately 370,000 distinct CDR3 sequences listed, around 5.5% are singletons. This clonotype was recorded at least ten times. The time point denotes: pre-sensitization, week 0. Treatment reported: therapeutic diphenylcyclopropenone sensitization with weekly scalp DPC. Ahead of each patch test application, blood was drawn. V gave up 0 bases and J gave up 0 bases, with 12 bases separating them. Germline CDR1 LGHDT, CDR2 YNNKEL (reference sequence). The CDR3 has 16 residues.

Sequencing used whole blood, obtained in connection with sensitization to the hapten diphenylcyclopropenone (DPC). The chain recombines TRBV3-1 with TRBJ2-7, with D tentatively TRBD2 (5 bases). This TCR was sampled from a woman aged 18-29 years with alopecia areata. Some clones in this sample may be carry-over from other donors' samples. The chain's CDR3 is CASSQEPGYGSYEQYF. The CDR3 nucleotides read TGTGCCAGCAGCCAAGAACCGGGGTACGGCTCCTACGAGCAGTACTTC.